The clone carrying this T cell receptor beta chain was observed a handful of times. These data belong to a study of human T cells and chemical hapten exposure. Study background: Patients got weekly scalp diphenylcyclopropenone doses over the roughly 22-week study.

There are 15 residues in the CDR3. Germline values: CDR1 MDHEN, CDR2 SYDVKM. V dropped 2 bases and J dropped 4 bases, with 15 bases sitting between them. Time point specified: patch test 1, 2 weeks after DPC sensitization. The treatment denotes: therapeutic diphenylcyclopropenone sensitization with weekly scalp DPC. A single record per CDR3 protein comes from TCRdb applying MiXCR to the RACE reads. The table includes roughly 72,000 distinct CDR3 sequences, approximately 10% detected once. The TCR sequence derives from a woman aged 45-65 years with alopecia areata. Some clones in this sample may be carry-over from other donors' samples. The input for sequencing was whole blood, taken in connection with sensitization to the hapten diphenylcyclopropenone (DPC). The chain joins TRBV28 to TRBJ2-7; D possibly uses TRBD1 or TRBD2 (5 bases each). The CDR3 DNA follows: TGTGCCAGCAGTTTAGGGACCGGCAATCTGTACGAGCAGTACTTC. It specifies CASSLGTGNLYEQYF.